Listed below are T cell receptor beta chains from one sample, sequenced in a study of T cell repertoires in cytomegalovirus infection. TCRdb re-analysed the reads in MiXCR, keeping a single row per CDR3 protein. The sample carries about 830,000 distinct CDR3 sequences, roughly 33% recorded once. For these receptors, no antigen is known. The input for sequencing was cultured CD8+ T cells from PBMCs, taken from culture after CMV antigen stimulation. Receptor source: a human donor in good health (CMV status not recorded). Some clones in this sample may be carry-over from other donors' samples. Both conserved end residues are part of each CDR3. Each record gives: V gene, D gene, clone size, J gene, CDR3 DNA, CDR3 protein. A D gene is named only where the DNA matches it firmly. Not every row has a clone size; where given, it reads once, few, many or a size class.

>TRBV29-1|.|.|TRBJ2-5
TGCAGCGTCCAGAGGTGGGGGGCCGAGTCATGGACCCAGTACTTC
CSVQRWGAESWTQYF
>TRBV19|.|.|TRBJ1-1
TGTGCCAGTAGTATGACCCCGGTCGCGACACCGAACACTGAAGCTTTCTTT
CASSMTPVATPNTEAFF
>TRBV5-4|TRBD2|.|TRBJ2-5
TGTGCCAGCAGCTCTCTAGCGGGGGGGCCAGGGGGGCAAGAGACCCAGTACTTC
CASSSLAGGPGGQETQYF
>TRBV6-1|.|few|TRBJ1-2
TGTGCCAGCAGAGTCGACAGTTATGGCTACACCTTC
CASRVDSYGYTF
>TRBV6-5|.|.|TRBJ2-3
TGTGCCAGCAGTTACACTCACCTTAGAGATACGCAGTATTTT
CASSYTHLRDTQYF
>TRBV27|.|.|TRBJ2-2
TGTGCCAGCAGTTCCCCTCGGACGGTCGGGGAGCTGTTTTTT
CASSSPRTVGELFF
>TRBV6-6|.|.|TRBJ2-5
TGTGCCAGCAGTCCCCGAGAAAGGCGCCCTCAGCGGACCCAGTACTTC
CASSPRERRPQRTQYF
>TRBV5-8|.|.|TRBJ1-1
TGTGCCAACCTTGAAGCTTTCTTT
CANLEAFF
>TRBV10-3|.|few|TRBJ1-2
TGTGCCATCAGTGAGGTCCTGGGAGTGGAAGCTAACTATGGCTACACCTTC
CAISEVLGVEANYGYTF
>TRBV6-2/TRBV6-3|TRBD1|many|TRBJ2-1
TGTGCCAGCAAACACGGGACAGGGGGCGCCCACAATGAGCAGTTCTTC
CASKHGTGGAHNEQFF
>TRBV4-1|.|many|TRBJ1-4
TGCGCCAGCAGCCAAGGGGTGGGTCCTGCTAATGAAAAACTGTTTTTT
CASSQGVGPANEKLFF
>TRBV7-3|.|.|TRBJ2-1
TGTGCCAGCAGCCCCACCACAGTGTCCTACAATGAGCAGTTCTTC
CASSPTTVSYNEQFF
>TRBV7-2|TRBD1|.|TRBJ1-5
TGTGCCAGCAGCTTAGAGCTCCTCTACAGGGGTGGCAATCAGCCCCAGCATTTT
CASSLELLYRGGNQPQHF
>TRBV6-8|.|.|TRBJ1-4
TGTGCCAGTTACAAGTCTCCTGCAACTAATGAAAAACTGTTTTTT
CASYKSPATNEKLFF
>TRBV5-4|TRBD2|.|TRBJ2-4
TGTGCCAGCAGCCAGCGGGGGGGCGGCGCCAAAAACATTCAGTACTTC
CASSQRGGGAKNIQYF
>TRBV4-1|.|.|TRBJ2-3
TGCGCCAGCAGCCTAATCGGGACGGAATGGCCGCAGTATTTT
CASSLIGTEWPQYF
>TRBV9|.|.|TRBJ2-6
TGTGCCAGCAGCGTAGTGGGACCGAACGGGGCCAACGTCCTGACTTTC
CASSVVGPNGANVLTF
>TRBV7-4|TRBD1|.|TRBJ1-2
TGTGCCAGCACGGGGACAGGGGTACCTGGCTACACCTTC
CASTGTGVPGYTF
>TRBV7-8|.|.|TRBJ2-5
TGTGCCAGCAGCTTAACTACCGCAAAAGAGACCCAGTACTTC
CASSLTTAKETQYF
>TRBV15|.|.|TRBJ2-2
TGTGCCACCAGCAGAGATAGAAGCAGATCCGGGGAGCTGTTTTTT
CATSRDRSRSGELFF
>TRBV6-1|.|few|TRBJ1-1
TGTGCCAGCAGAACAGGGATTGGTGAAGCTTTCTTT
CASRTGIGEAFF
>TRBV7-6|TRBD1|.|TRBJ1-1
TGTGCCAGCAGCGGGACAGGGAACATGAACACTGAAGCTTTCTTT
CASSGTGNMNTEAFF
>TRBV5-1|.|.|TRBJ1-4
TGCGCCAGCAGCGCCGGGGGGGAAGGAGAAAAACTGTTTTTT
CASSAGGEGEKLFF
>TRBV7-2|TRBD1|many|TRBJ1-2
TGTGCCAGCACTTACACGGAGGGACAGGGGATCTATGGCTACACCTTC
CASTYTEGQGIYGYTF
>TRBV7-8|TRBD2|few|TRBJ2-1
TGTGCCAGCAGCCCAGTGGGCGGGGGGATTGTTAATGAGCAGTTCTTC
CASSPVGGGIVNEQFF
>TRBV12-3/TRBV12-4|TRBD1|few|TRBJ1-5
TGTGCCAGCAGTTTTTGGGACAGGCGGGATCAGCCCCAGCATTTT
CASSFWDRRDQPQHF
>TRBV5-6|.|.|TRBJ1-5
TGTGCCAGCAGCCCTGGCGTAGGACATAGCAATCAGCCCCAGCATTTT
CASSPGVGHSNQPQHF
>TRBV14|.|.|TRBJ1-1
TGTGCCAGCAGCCAAGAATATGGGTCTAAAGCTTTCTTT
CASSQEYGSKAFF
>TRBV7-8|TRBD2|few|TRBJ2-5
TGTGCCAGCGAGCGGGGGGGCCAAGAGACCCAGTACTTC
CASERGGQETQYF
>TRBV9|.|.|TRBJ1-1
TGTGCCAGCAGCGTTACGGGTAGCGACACTGAAGCTTTCTTT
CASSVTGSDTEAFF
>TRBV6-2/TRBV6-3|TRBD2|.|TRBJ2-3
TGTGCCAGCAGTTCCTATTCCCGCGGGGGAGCCACAGATACGCAGTATTTT
CASSSYSRGGATDTQYF
>TRBV27|.|.|TRBJ1-1
TGTGCCAGCAGCCGTCGACTTGAAGCTTTCTTT
CASSRRLEAFF
>TRBV3-1|TRBD2|.|TRBJ2-1
TGTGCCAGCAGCCAAGGTCAAGGGGAGGGTTATGAGCAGTTCTTC
CASSQGQGEGYEQFF
>TRBV13|TRBD1|few|TRBJ2-7
TGTGCCAGCAGCAACACCGGGACAGGGTTTTACGAGCAGTACTTC
CASSNTGTGFYEQYF
>TRBV9|TRBD2|few|TRBJ2-5
TGTGCCAGCAGCCCAAAAGCGGGGCCAAAAGAGACCCAGTACTTC
CASSPKAGPKETQYF
>TRBV7-4|.|.|TRBJ2-5
TGTGCCAGCAGCTTTTTCCCTCGCCAGACCCAGTACTTC
CASSFFPRQTQYF
>TRBV18|TRBD1|.|TRBJ2-7
TGTGCCAGCTCACCACCGGGACAGGGGGACTACGAGCAGTACTTC
CASSPPGQGDYEQYF
>TRBV6-1|.|.|TRBJ1-4
TGTGCCAGCACCCCTTTCTCCGGGAATGAAAAACTGTTTTTT
CASTPFSGNEKLFF
>TRBV12-5|.|.|TRBJ2-7
TGTGCTAGTGGTTTGGTCCTAAAACCAGGGGTCAGCTCCTACGAGCAGTACTTC
CASGLVLKPGVSSYEQYF
>TRBV19|.|.|TRBJ2-5
TGTGCCAGTAGTATAGAGGATGTGGTCGGAGAGACCCAGTACTTC
CASSIEDVVGETQYF
>TRBV5-1|.|few|TRBJ1-2
TGCGCCAGCAGCTGGAGGCAGGGCAACTATGGCTACACCTTC
CASSWRQGNYGYTF
>TRBV6-5|.|few|TRBJ2-7
TGTGCCAGCAGTCCCCCGGGGGCCGAGCAGTACTTC
CASSPPGAEQYF